These 4 T cell receptor beta chains originate from one sample sequenced in a study of blood T cell repertoires in COVID-19. The table came from immunoSEQ multiplex PCR; TCRdb's copy has only in-frame clones and leaves some out. The sample gives 55,000 to 80,000 clones, approximately 82% of which show up once; 5% to 6% is in the top ten. The specimen was peripheral blood. These receptors all come from a man aged 50 to 60 with active COVID-19.

The rearrangement links TRBV6-5 to TRBJ1-6, with 7 bases lining up with TRBD1. V dropped 6 bases and J dropped 5; count of bases not matched to a gene: 7. Germline CDR1 MNHEY, CDR2 SVGAGI. This CDR3 region has 15 residues. CDR3 bases: TGTGCCAGCAGACCCGAGGGGGCCGATAATTCACCCCTCCACTTT. This translates into CASRPEGADNSPLHF.

The chain carries TRBV4-1 and TRBJ1-1, with 9 bases matching TRBD1. This CDR3 is 14 amino acids long. V lost 6 bases and J lost 6; bases outside the gene matches: 8. From germline, CDR1 is MGHRA and CDR2 YSYEKL. The CDR3 region has the DNA TGCGCCAGCAGGAAAAGGACAGGGGCGGCTGAAGCTTTCTTT. Protein sequence: CASRKRTGAAEAFF.

This chain links TRBV19 with TRBJ2-5; 7 positions match TRBD1. Germline CDR1 is LNHDA and CDR2 is SQIVND (reference sequence). CDR3 length: 14 residues. Trimming at V came to 7 bases and at J to 5 bases, leaving 10 bases not matched to a gene. DNA for the CDR3: TGTGCCAGTACCCAAGGGGTCAGGGGGGAGACCCAGTACTTC. This encodes CASTQGVRGETQYF. The variable domain in full, completed from reference TRBV19 and TRBJ2-5, reads DGGITQSPKYLFRKEGQNVTLSCEQNLNHDAMYWYRQDPGQGLRLIYYSQIVNDFQKGDIAEGYSVSREKKESFPLTVTSAQKNPTAFYLCASTQGVRGETQYFGPGTRLLVL.

This clone turned up a few times. This rearrangement joins TRBV2 to TRBJ2-2; D is possibly TRBD2 (7 bases). The germline CDR1 and CDR2 sequences are SNHLY and FYNNEI. The CDR3 spans 16 residues. The ends were cut back, 3 bases at V and 3 bases at J, with 14 bases in the middle. This CDR3 is CASSDSGGLYTGELFF. The CDR3 DNA follows: TGTGCCAGCAGTGATTCGGGGGGCCTATACACCGGGGAGCTGTTTTTT.